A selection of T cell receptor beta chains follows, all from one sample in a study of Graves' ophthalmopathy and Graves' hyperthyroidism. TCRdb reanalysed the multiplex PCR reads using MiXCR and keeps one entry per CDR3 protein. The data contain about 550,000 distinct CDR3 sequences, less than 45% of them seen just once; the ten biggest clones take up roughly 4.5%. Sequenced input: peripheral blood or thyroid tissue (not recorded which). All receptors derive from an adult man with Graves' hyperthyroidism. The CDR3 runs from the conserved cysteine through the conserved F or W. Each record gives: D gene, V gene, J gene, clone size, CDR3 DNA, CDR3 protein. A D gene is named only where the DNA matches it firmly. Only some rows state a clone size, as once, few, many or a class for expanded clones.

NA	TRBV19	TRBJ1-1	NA	TGTGTCAGTAGTCCAAAGGTGACGCACACTGAAGCTTTCTTT	CVSSPKVTHTEAFF
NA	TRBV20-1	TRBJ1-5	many	TGCAGTGCTAACGGTCTAGATAGCAATCAGCCCCAGCATTTT	CSANGLDSNQPQHF
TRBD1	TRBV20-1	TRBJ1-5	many	TGCAGTGCTAGAGTGTCCGGGCAGGGGGCATGGAGCAATCAGCCCCAGCATTTT	CSARVSGQGAWSNQPQHF
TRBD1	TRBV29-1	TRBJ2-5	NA	TGCAGCCTTGAGGGGACAGGAACCCAGTACTTC	CSLEGTGTQYF
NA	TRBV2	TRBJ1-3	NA	TGTGCCAGCAGTGCCACGGTGCCAACCACCATATATTTT	CASSATVPTTIYF
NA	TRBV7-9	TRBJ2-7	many	TGTGCCAGCAGCACATTAAGCTCCTACGAGCAGTACTTC	CASSTLSSYEQYF
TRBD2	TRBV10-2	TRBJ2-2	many	TGCGCCAGCACCCAAACTAGCGGGAGCAACACCGGGGAGCTGTTTTTT	CASTQTSGSNTGELFF
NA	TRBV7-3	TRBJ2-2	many	TGTGCCAGCAGCTTAAGCGGAGGGACAGCAACCGGGGAGCTGTTTTTT	CASSLSGGTATGELFF
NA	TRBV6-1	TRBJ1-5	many	TGTGCCAGCAGTGAAGCGGCGCACACAGGGTATGGTCAGCCCCAGCATTTT	CASSEAAHTGYGQPQHF
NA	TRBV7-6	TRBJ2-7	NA	TGTGCCAGCAGCCAGGGACTGCCTCATGAGCAGTACTTC	CASSQGLPHEQYF
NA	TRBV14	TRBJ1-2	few	TGTGCCAGCAGCCAAGGTTCGGGCGCCTCAGAACTCTATGGCTACACCTTC	CASSQGSGASELYGYTF
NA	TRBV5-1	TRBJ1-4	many	TGCGCCAGCAGGGAAGGGGACAATGAAAAACTGTTTTTT	CASREGDNEKLFF
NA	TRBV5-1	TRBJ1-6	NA	TGCGCCAGCAGCCGCGGGACGGGCTATACACCCCTCCACTTT	CASSRGTGYTPLHF
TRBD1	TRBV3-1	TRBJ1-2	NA	TGTGCCAGCAGTCGCGGGACAGGAGCGCTTGGCTACACCTTC	CASSRGTGALGYTF
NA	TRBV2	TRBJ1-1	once	TGTGCCAGCAGTGACTCGAGGGTTACTGAAGCTTTCTTT	CASSDSRVTEAFF
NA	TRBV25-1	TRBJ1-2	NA	TGTGCCTGGAGAATTAACAGGGTTATGAGGTTGGGTGGCTACACCTTC	CAWRINRVMRLGGYTF
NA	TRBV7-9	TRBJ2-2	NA	TGTGCCAGCAGCTTCCTTGGGGTCGGGGAGCTGTTTTTT	CASSFLGVGELFF